This record looks at one TCR beta chain sequence and its context. Its antigen is as yet unknown. V lost 5 bases, J lost 4 bases, and 11 bases lay in between. The CDR3 contains 13 residues. CDR1 and CDR2 from the germline V gene are SEHNR and FQNEAQ (reference sequence). These data are taken from a study of radiotherapy plus CTLA-4 blockade in lung cancer. Background on the study: Patients showed objective responses in about 20% of cases and disease control in just over 30%. Study-level results: Response was reportedly best predicted by early blood T cell clone dynamics, with interferon-beta. After radiotherapy and ipilimumab, tumor-derived clones expanded in peripheral blood.

Produced via immunoSEQ multiplex PCR; TCRdb's table is partial and in-frame only. The profile shows roughly 66,000 clones, approximately 83% of them singletons. In chemo-refractory metastatic non-small-cell lung cancer, patients got ipilimumab CTLA-4 blockade together with focal radiation. The rearrangement joins TRBV7-9 to TRBJ1-1, with D hard to call. The sequence was collected from a human donor with non-small cell lung cancer who had a partial response to radiotherapy plus ipilimumab. The starting material was peripheral blood, obtained from a patient treated with radiotherapy plus ipilimumab. CDR3: CASSHTTSTEAFF. In DNA, the CDR3 is TGTGCCAGCAGCCACACCACCAGCACTGAAGCTTTCTTT.